This T cell receptor (beta chain) stems from a study of CD8 T cells in Susac syndrome. The CDR3 contains 12 residues. V dropped 4 bases and J dropped 5 bases, with 8 bases sitting between them. In germline, CDR1 is SGHRS, CDR2 YFSETQ. FACS was used to enrich TEMRA cells, whereas the CD8+ and CD4+ T cells were obtained by negative isolation. Reverse transcription of roughly 0.5 to 1 ug RNA was performed with random hexamers. immunoSEQ multiplex PCR amplified TCR beta CDR3 across 54 Vbeta, 13 Jbeta. One entry per CDR3 protein results from TCRdb running MiXCR on the immunoSEQ multiplex PCR reads. The sample shows just over 300,000 distinct CDR3 sequences, around 90% of them seen only once.

This receptor was taken from a human donor with multiple sclerosis. The J gene is TRBJ2-3, the V gene TRBV5-1; a possible D gene is TRBD2 (5 bases). Sample: CD4+ T cells from PBMCs. The CDR3 region is CASSPAVDTQYF. The CDR3 coding sequence is TGCGCCAGCAGCCCAGCGGTAGATACGCAGTATTTT.